The sequence of this T cell receptor (beta chain) was determined in a study of breast tumors, draining lymph nodes, adjacent tissues. The study's findings and limits: Tumor T cell lymph node origin was a supported hypothesis, not proven.

The lymph nodes were axillary draining lymph nodes from breast cancer patients. The CDR3 is 16 amino acids. The ends lost 6 bases at V and 4 bases at J; junction bases unmatched: 13. Germline CDR1 ENHRY, CDR2 SYGVKD. The table lists this clonotype with many counts. Antigen specificity is unknown. TCRdb used MiXCR to reprocess the multiplex PCR reads, holding one entry per CDR3 protein. Among about 180,000 distinct CDR3 sequences, 33% were seen once, and the ten largest hold 4.3%. The sample consisted of axillary lymph node tissue. This rearrangement joins TRBV10-3 to TRBJ1-2; TRBD1 matches 8 bases. The sequence was collected from a female donor with breast cancer. Some clones in this sample may be carry-over from other donors' samples. CDR3 sequence (DNA): TGTGCCATCAGCGCCGTAACTAGACAGGGGACCTATGGCTACACCTTC. Translating it yields CAISAVTRQGTYGYTF.